Shown below are 21 T cell receptor beta chains from a single sample sequenced in a study of blood T cell repertoires in COVID-19. Sequencing was performed with immunoSEQ multiplex PCR; in TCRdb, only in-frame clones are kept and a portion is missing. Here the sample spans approximately 190,000 clones, approximately 84% being singletons. Sequenced input: peripheral blood. The receptors were gathered from a man older than 75 with acute or convalescent COVID-19.

This clone is a singleton in its sample. Compared with germline, one end of the junction differs, possibly owing to a read error. The chain joins TRBV24-1 to TRBJ2-1, with TRBD1 matching over 8 bases. Germline CDR1 and CDR2: KGHDR and SFDVKD. This CDR3 region has 14 residues. Written as DNA, the CDR3 is TGTGCCACCAGTGGGACAGGGAAGAGCAATCAGCAGTTCTTC. Translating it yields CATSGTGKSNQQFF.

This clone was detected once. This chain joins TRBV24-1 and TRBJ2-7, with 7 positions matching TRBD1. Germline V gene lookup returns CDR1 KGHDR and CDR2 SFDVKD. This CDR3 region has 13 residues. The V segment lost 3 bases and the J segment 5 bases; nucleotides outside the gene matches: 3. CDR3 nucleotides: TGTGCCACCAGTGATGACAGGGTGCACGAGCAGTACTTC. Translating it yields CATSDDRVHEQYF.

This chain joins TRBV7-9 and TRBJ1-6; 7 bases line up with TRBD1. The V gene end was trimmed by 1 base and the J gene end by 4 bases; junction bases not matched to a gene: 1. The CDR3 is 15 residues long. Per germline, CDR1 SEHNR and CDR2 FQNEAQ (reference sequence). This CDR3 reads CASSLDRGYNSPLHF. Written as DNA, the CDR3 is TGTGCCAGCAGCTTAGACAGGGGATATAATTCACCCCTCCACTTT.

This clone was detected once. The J gene is TRBJ1-2, the V gene TRBV30; D is uncertain. V shed 3 bases and J shed 4 bases, with 12 bases lying between them. There are 13 residues in the CDR3. CDR1 and CDR2 from the germline V gene are GTSNPN and SVGIG (reference sequence). The CDR3 sequence: CAWRPLAGYGYTF. CDR3 nucleotides: TGTGCCTGGAGGCCGTTGGCAGGCTATGGCTACACCTTC.

V and J are TRBV7-8 and TRBJ2-7, with 9 bases that match TRBD1. Looked up from germline, CDR1 is SGHVS and CDR2 is FQNEAQ. V lost 4 bases and J lost 3; bases outside the gene matches: 7. This CDR3 has 15 residues. CDR3 loop: CASSSPGQGSYEQYV. The CDR3 coding sequence is TGTGCCAGCAGCTCCCCAGGACAGGGGAGCTACGAGCAGTACGTC.

In DNA form, the CDR3 reads TGTGCCAGCAATTCAGGGGTTATCACTGAAGCTTTCTTT. Its protein is CASNSGVITEAFF. The chain employs TRBV6-5 and TRBJ1-1; TRBD1 is a possible D gene (6 bases). This CDR3 is built from 13 residues. CDR1 MNHEY and CDR2 SVGAGI come from the germline V gene. The ends were cut back, 7 bases at V and 4 bases at J, with 13 bases in the middle.

The chain uses TRBV5-1 and TRBJ2-1; 12 bases are a match to TRBD1. The germline gives CDR1 SGHRS, CDR2 YFSETQ. The length of the CDR3 is 20 residues. The V gene end was trimmed by 3 bases and the J gene end by 7 bases; junction bases not matched to a gene: 20. The CDR3: CASSSEGTGGPYGTVNEQFF. CDR3 in DNA: TGCGCCAGCAGCTCCGAGGGGACAGGGGGCCCATATGGGACGGTTAATGAGCAGTTCTTC.

This chain links TRBV7-8 with TRBJ2-1, with a tentative D call TRBD1 (5 bases). The CDR3 extends over 13 amino acids. V lost 4 bases, J lost 5 bases, and 9 bases lay in between. CDR1 and CDR2 (germline): SGHVS, FQNEAQ. The CDR3 loop is CASSWSRDNEQFF. The DNA of the CDR3 is TGTGCCAGCAGCTGGTCCAGGGACAATGAGCAGTTCTTC.

This chain uses TRBV25-1 with TRBJ2-1; 13 nucleotides align to TRBD2. V shed 6 bases and J 9 bases; nucleotides not matched to a gene: 11. The CDR3 is 16 residues long. The V gene's germline CDR1 is MGHDK and CDR2 SYGVNS. CDR3 region: CASRRTSGSYLGEQFF. The DNA for the CDR3 is TGTGCCAGCAGACGGACTAGCGGGAGTTACTTAGGTGAGCAGTTCTTC.

V and J are TRBV2 and TRBJ1-4; the D gene is possibly TRBD1 (6 bases). V lost 5 bases to trimming and J lost 12 bases, with 16 bases between them. The CDR3 runs 13 residues. Per germline, CDR1 SNHLY and CDR2 FYNNEI. The CDR3 DNA reads as TGTGCCAGCAGTCCCCTTTCAGGGGACGAACTGTTTTTT. It yields the protein CASSPLSGDELFF.

The V gene is TRBV14, the J gene TRBJ2-5; D is uncertain. V lost 0 bases and J 0 bases, leaving 14 bases between the germline ends. Germline V lookup: CDR1 SGHDN, CDR2 FVKESK. The length of the CDR3 is 17 residues. The CDR3 coding sequence is TGTGCCAGCAGCCAAGACACGCCATTAGTGTACCAAGAGACCCAGTACTTC. This encodes CASSQDTPLVYQETQYF.

The chain carries TRBV5-1 and TRBJ1-5; TRBD1 might be the D (6 bases). Germline values: CDR1 SGHRS, CDR2 YFSETQ. CDR3 length: 15 residues. V lost 9 bases, J lost 0 bases, and 16 bases lay in between. CDR3 DNA sequence: TGCGCCACTAGGACAGACCCCAATAGCAATCAGCCCCAGCATTTT. Its translation: CATRTDPNSNQPQHF.

The rearrangement joins TRBV23-1 to TRBJ2-3; 7 bases are shared with TRBD2. TRBV23-1 is assigned to the ORF class and has an uncertain function. This CDR3 has 18 residues. V trimming: 4 bases; J trimming: 6 bases; junction bases outside the gene matches: 19. The CDR3 sequence: CASSPPRREKRIYDTQYF. The CDR3 DNA follows: TGCGCCAGCAGTCCCCCGAGGCGGGAGAAGAGAATTTACGATACGCAGTATTTT.

This clone was observed a handful of times. This chain links TRBV30 with TRBJ2-1; 9 nucleotides agree with TRBD2. The CDR3 covers 14 residues. CDR1 is GTSNPN and CDR2 is SVGIG in the germline V gene (reference sequence). V gave up 6 bases and J gave up 10 bases; unmatched junction bases: 13. The CDR3 nucleotides read TGTGCCTGCCCTGGCGGGAGGGCCGGCGGAGAGCAGTTCTTC. Protein sequence: CACPGGRAGGEQFF.

This chain joins TRBV30 and TRBJ1-2; a weak D match, TRBD1 (6 bases). Germline CDR1 GTSNPN, CDR2 SVGIG (reference sequence). The CDR3 length is 13 residues. Trimming shortened V by 0 bases and J by 8 bases, and 13 bases separated the two germline ends. This CDR3 reads CAWSVYGQRGYTF. DNA of the CDR3: TGTGCCTGGAGTGTATACGGACAGCGGGGCTACACCTTC.

The chain has TRBV4-3 and TRBJ2-5; 9 bases line up with TRBD1. The CDR3 contains 16 residues. Germline V CDR1 and CDR2: LGHNA, YSLEER. With 1 base clipped from V and 1 base from J, the junction kept 4 bases outside the gene matches. The chain's CDR3 is CASSQGSTGGQETQYF. The CDR3 region has the DNA TGCGCCAGCAGCCAAGGGTCGACAGGGGGCCAAGAGACCCAGTACTTC.

The gene calls are TRBV5-1 and TRBJ2-7, with 8 bases identical to TRBD1. This CDR3 comprises 16 residues. V was clipped by 1 base and J by 7 bases; unmatched bases: 13. The germline CDR1 and CDR2 sequences are SGHRS and YFSETQ. Written as DNA, the CDR3 is TGCGCCAGCAGCTTGTTTAGCGCAGACAGGGGAAGGGAGCAGTACTTC. This encodes CASSLFSADRGREQYF.

This clone was counted only a few times. The V and J genes are TRBV5-1 and TRBJ1-4, with TRBD1 identical over 10 bases. The CDR3 has 16 amino acids. V lost 0 bases to trimming and J lost 8 bases; unmatched junction nucleotides: 7. Germline lookup yields CDR1 SGHRS and CDR2 YFSETQ. CDR3 region: CASSLAGDRGREKLFF. CDR3 coding DNA: TGCGCCAGCAGCTTGGCCGGGGACAGGGGAAGGGAAAAACTGTTTTTT.

This chain links TRBV5-1 with TRBJ1-1; maybe TRBD1 (5 bases). V gave up 0 bases and J gave up 2 bases, with 11 bases separating them. CDR1 and CDR2 from the germline V gene are SGHRS and YFSETQ. The CDR3 sequence is 15 residues long. The CDR3 region has the DNA TGCGCCAGCAGCTTGGTGGGGGGACTCAACACTGAAGCTTTCTTT. Encoded protein: CASSLVGGLNTEAFF. The variable domain in full, with the rest retrieved from reference TRBV5-1 and TRBJ1-1, is KAGVTQTPRYLIKTRGQQVTLSCSPISGHRSVSWYQQTPGQGLQFLFEYFSETQRNKGNFPGRFSGRQFSNSRSEMNVSTLELGDSALYLCASSLVGGLNTEAFFGQGTRLTVV.

This clone was seen only a few times. The V gene is TRBV7-2, the J gene TRBJ1-4; 8 nucleotides align to TRBD1. J lost 6 bases, V lost 5 bases, and 11 bases had no gene match. This CDR3 has 16 amino acids. Germline CDR1 is SGHTA and CDR2 is FQGNSA. The DNA of the CDR3 is TGTGCCAGCAGCCGCGGCACAGGGGGGATAGATGAAAAACTGTTTTTT. Amino acids: CASSRGTGGIDEKLFF. Full variable domain (outside the CDR3, taken from reference TRBV7-2 and TRBJ1-4): GAGVSQSPSNKVTEKGKDVELRCDPISGHTALYWYRQSLGQGLEFLIYFQGNSAPDKSGLPSDRFSAERTGGSVSTLTIQRTQQEDSAVYLCASSRGTGGIDEKLFFGSGTQLSVL.

V and J are TRBV18 and TRBJ2-1, with 10 bases lining up with TRBD1. The germline gives CDR1 KGHSH, CDR2 LQKENI. The CDR3 spans 16 residues. The trim removed 5 bases at V and 9 bases at J, leaving 13 bases unmatched. CDR3 DNA sequence: TGTGCCAGCTCATTGTCCCGGGACAGGGGTACAAGTGAGCAGTTCTTC. This sequence encodes CASSLSRDRGTSEQFF.